What follows are 24 T cell receptor beta chains derived from one specimen sequenced in a study of cytomegalovirus exposure and HLA in healthy donors. Primers: 60 Vbeta forward and 13 Jbeta reverse. Using immunoSEQ multiplex PCR, the repertoire was profiled, and TCRdb retains in-frame clones only, with some absent. The data hold over 110,000 clones, with 65% to 85% observed a single time. Sequenced input: PBMCs. Every receptor here comes from a male donor in good health and CMV-seronegative.

The chain combines TRBV28 with TRBJ2-1, with a possible D match to TRBD1 (6 bases). V was clipped by 7 bases and J by 14 bases, with 18 bases between them. The V gene's germline CDR1 is MDHEN and CDR2 SYDVKM. The CDR3 consists of 12 residues. DNA of the CDR3: TGTGCCAGCATCCGCTGGGGGCTTGGAGAGTTCTTC. The encoded protein is CASIRWGLGEFF.

This chain joins TRBV7-8 and TRBJ2-6; maybe TRBD2 (6 bases). V lost 3 bases to trimming and J lost 0 bases, with 18 bases between them. This CDR3 has 19 amino acids. Looked up from germline, CDR1 is SGHVS and CDR2 is FQNEAQ. The CDR3 DNA sequence: TGTGCCAGCAGCTTTGGGGGGAACCTCCCCTACTCTGGGGCCAACGTCCTGACTTTC. This sequence encodes CASSFGGNLPYSGANVLTF.

This rearrangement joins TRBV9 to TRBJ2-7, with 11 bases aligning to TRBD2. After removal of 0 bases from V and 7 bases from J, the junction contained 9 bases not matched to a gene. The germline CDR1 and CDR2 sequences are SGDLS and YYNGEE. There are 16 residues in the CDR3. This CDR3 is CASSVDQLAGVGEQYF. CDR3 DNA: TGTGCCAGCAGCGTAGACCAACTAGCGGGAGTCGGGGAGCAGTACTTC.

This chain links TRBV27 with TRBJ2-5; D gene ambiguous. CDR1 MNHEY and CDR2 SMNVEV come from the germline V gene (reference sequence). The CDR3 extends over 12 amino acids. Trimming pared 5 bases from V and 7 bases from J, leaving 11 bases between. The CDR3 spells CASSRQAGTQYF. The CDR3 nucleotides are TGTGCCAGCAGTAGGCAGGCCGGGACCCAGTACTTC.

The rearrangement links TRBV13 to TRBJ2-2, with TRBD1 matching over 7 bases. Germline trimming cut 6 bases from V and 5 bases from J; bases unmatched to any gene: 9. The CDR3 runs 15 residues. Germline assignment: CDR1 PRHDT and CDR2 FYEKMQ (reference sequence). CDR3 in DNA: TGTGCCAGCAGATCTACAGGGGAAGTAACCGGGGAGCTGTTTTTT. Translated, it gives CASRSTGEVTGELFF.

This clone has just one count. The chain joins TRBV2 to TRBJ1-3; D possibly corresponds to TRBD1 (6 bases). There are 15 residues in the CDR3. From germline, CDR1 is SNHLY and CDR2 FYNNEI. V gave up 6 bases and J gave up 1 base, with 13 bases separating them. In DNA form, the CDR3 reads TGTGCCAGCAGCGCTACAGGGTTGTCTGGAAACACCATATATTTT. Its protein is CASSATGLSGNTIYF.

Only a few counts were recorded for this clone. The chain combines TRBV7-2 with TRBJ2-3; perhaps TRBD2 as D (6 bases). Germline V gives CDR1 SGHTA, CDR2 FQGNSA. This CDR3 has 17 amino acids. Trimming removed 3 bases from V and 2 bases from J, with 18 bases in between. The CDR3 nucleotides are TGTGCCAGCAGCTTGTCCCCCCCCGCGGGGTCCACAGATACGCAGTATTTT. Translating it yields CASSLSPPAGSTDTQYF.

This chain joins TRBV27 and TRBJ2-1, with D tentatively TRBD2 (6 bases). From germline, CDR1 is MNHEY and CDR2 SMNVEV (reference sequence). V was shortened by 3 bases and J by 7 bases, with 19 bases between the two germline ends. This CDR3 region has 16 residues. CDR3 region: CASSLVLAEGRNEQFF. The CDR3 nucleotides are TGTGCCAGCAGTTTGGTCCTGGCGGAGGGCCGGAATGAGCAGTTCTTC.

This sequence joins TRBV6-5 and TRBJ1-3, with D perhaps matching TRBD1 (5 bases). With 10 bases removed from V and 0 bases from J, the gap between germline ends came to 13 bases. Germline values: CDR1 MNHEY, CDR2 SVGAGI. This CDR3 spans 14 amino acids. CDR3 nucleotide sequence: TGTGCCACCGCCGGGGGGGTCTCTGGAAACACCATATATTTT. It codes for CATAGGVSGNTIYF.

This CDR3 is CASSSQAGGPTDTQYF. CDR3 nucleotides: TGTGCCAGCAGCTCGCAGGCGGGAGGGCCTACAGATACGCAGTATTTT. V and J are TRBV11-2 and TRBJ2-3; 9 bases align to TRBD2. The CDR3 is 16 amino acids. With 4 bases clipped from V and 3 bases from J, the junction kept 8 bases outside the gene matches. CDR1 and CDR2 from the germline V gene are SGHAT and FQNNGV.

The chain recombines TRBV4-2 with TRBJ1-1; TRBD1 matches at 8 bases. The ends lost 2 bases at V and 5 bases at J; junction bases unmatched: 10. Germline-derived CDR1 and CDR2 are LGHNA and YNFKEQ. This CDR3 region has 16 residues. The CDR3 DNA sequence: TGTGCCAGCAGCCAACTCCTCGAACAGGGGGGGACTGAAGCTTTCTTT. Translating gives CASSQLLEQGGTEAFF.

This clone showed up just once. The genes are TRBV19 and TRBJ1-5; TRBD1 matches 10 bases. CDR3 length: 14 amino acids. Trimming cost V 5 bases and J 2 bases; bases outside gene matches: 0. Per germline, CDR1 LNHDA and CDR2 SQIVND (reference sequence). For the CDR3, the DNA is TGTGCCAGTAGTGGGACAGGGGGCAATCAGCCCCAGCATTTT. Translation: CASSGTGGNQPQHF.

The chain is built from TRBV28 and TRBJ2-7; TRBD1 matches 7 bases. Per germline, CDR1 MDHEN and CDR2 SYDVKM. The CDR3 runs 13 residues. J lost 6 bases, V lost 7 bases, and 9 bases had no gene match. The CDR3 spells CASMTGLIGEQYF. The CDR3 DNA sequence: TGTGCCAGCATGACAGGGCTTATCGGCGAGCAGTACTTC.

The CDR3 nucleotides are TGTGCCTGGAGTCCCTTGTCAGTCCCCAACTACGAGCAGTACTTC. This translates into CAWSPLSVPNYEQYF. The chain links TRBV30 to TRBJ2-7; D unresolved. This CDR3 has 15 residues. Trimming removed 2 bases from V and 3 bases from J, with 17 bases in between. Germline V gene lookup returns CDR1 GTSNPN and CDR2 SVGIG (reference sequence).

This clone has only one observation. The gene calls are TRBV19 and TRBJ2-3, with TRBD1 matching over 11 bases. J was trimmed by 6 bases and V by 3 bases; bases with no gene match: 8. CDR3 length equals 16 residues. Per the germline V gene, CDR1 is LNHDA and CDR2 is SQIVND (reference sequence). CDR3 residues: CASSIGGDRGGDTQYF. The CDR3 DNA follows: TGTGCCAGTAGTATCGGTGGGGACAGGGGGGGTGATACGCAGTATTTT.

The rearrangement uses TRBV27 and TRBJ2-1, with TRBD1 as a possible D gene (5 bases). Germline V gene lookup returns CDR1 MNHEY and CDR2 SMNVEV (reference sequence). V was pared by 4 bases and J by 6 bases, with 13 bases between. The CDR3 runs 14 residues. CDR3 nucleotide sequence: TGTGCCAGCAGTTGGCAGGGCCCCGGCAATGAGCAGTTCTTC. This translates into CASSWQGPGNEQFF.

DNA of the CDR3: TGTGCCAGCAGCTACCCACTAGCGGGAGGCTACGAGCAGTACTTC. Translated, it gives CASSYPLAGGYEQYF. This chain joins TRBV7-9 and TRBJ2-7; TRBD2 agrees at 12 bases. The CDR3 has 15 residues. V was pared by 4 bases and J by 3 bases, with 4 bases of the junction left unmatched. From germline, CDR1 is SEHNR and CDR2 FQNEAQ (reference sequence). The complete variable domain, with remaining parts taken from reference TRBV7-9 and TRBJ2-7, reads DTGVSQNPRHKITKRGQNVTFRCDPISEHNRLYWYRQTLGQGPEFLTYFQNEAQLEKSRLLSDRFSAERPKGSFSTLEIQRTEQGDSAMYLCASSYPLAGGYEQYFGPGTRLTVT.

Remarks on this clone: This sample also contains other DNA sequences that code for the same CDR3. The gene calls are TRBV19 and TRBJ2-1, with 12 positions matching TRBD2. CDR1 and CDR2 from the germline V gene are LNHDA and SQIVND (reference sequence). The CDR3 is 15 amino acids. V was clipped by 1 base and J by 7 bases; unmatched bases: 2. This CDR3 reads CASSIGLAGGNEQFF. The CDR3 DNA sequence: TGTGCCAGTAGTATAGGTCTAGCGGGAGGGAATGAGCAGTTCTTC.

This clone came up once. J is TRBJ1-1 and V is TRBV27; the D gene is possibly TRBD1 (6 bases). Germline V lookup: CDR1 MNHEY, CDR2 SMNVEV (reference sequence). This CDR3 spans 13 amino acids. V was trimmed by 2 bases and J by 6 bases, leaving 10 bases between them. CDR3 sequence reads: CASSLQGKAEAFF. For the CDR3, the DNA is TGTGCCAGCAGTTTACAGGGGAAGGCTGAAGCTTTCTTT.

This rearrangement joins TRBV4-2 to TRBJ2-1; 9 nucleotides align to TRBD2. There are 15 residues in the CDR3. Trimming removed 1 base from V and 6 bases from J; junction bases left unmatched: 4. Germline V lookup: CDR1 LGHNA, CDR2 YNFKEQ. CDR3 DNA: TGTGCCAGCAGCCAAGGTAGCGGGAGTAGCAATGAGCAGTTCTTC. Protein sequence: CASSQGSGSSNEQFF.

This rearrangement joins TRBV19 to TRBJ1-5, with D perhaps TRBD1 (6 bases). With 5 bases removed from V and 4 bases from J, the gap between germline ends came to 9 bases. CDR1 and CDR2 (germline): LNHDA, SQIVND (reference sequence). The CDR3 has 13 amino acids. The CDR3 DNA reads as TGTGCCAGTAGTGCGGACAGAAATCAGCCCCAGCATTTT. The encoded protein is CASSADRNQPQHF.

J is TRBJ1-6 and V is TRBV27; maybe TRBD1 (6 bases). This CDR3 region has 16 residues. Trimming left V 3 bases short and J 6 bases short, with 15 bases between. Per the germline V gene, CDR1 is MNHEY and CDR2 is SMNVEV (reference sequence). CDR3 sequence reads: CASSFGAGEANSPLHF. The DNA of the CDR3 is TGTGCCAGCAGTTTCGGGGCAGGGGAAGCTAATTCACCCCTCCACTTT.

There are a few counts of this clone. The chain joins TRBV27 to TRBJ2-1; weak D call: TRBD2 (6 bases). CDR3 size: 15 residues. The ends were cut back, 2 bases at V and 4 bases at J, with 12 bases in the middle. The germline gives CDR1 MNHEY, CDR2 SMNVEV (reference sequence). The CDR3 loop reads CASSLEAGIYNEQFF. Here the CDR3 DNA reads TGTGCCAGCAGTTTAGAAGCGGGCATATACAATGAGCAGTTCTTC.

The chain has TRBV5-1 and TRBJ2-5, with 9 nucleotides matching TRBD2. After removal of 0 bases from V and 4 bases from J, the junction contained 4 bases not matched to a gene. Germline V gene data show CDR1 as SGHRS and CDR2 as YFSETQ. The CDR3 totals 15 residues. The CDR3 spells CASSLEGGRGETQYF. DNA for the CDR3: TGCGCCAGCAGCTTGGAGGGCGGGAGGGGAGAGACCCAGTACTTC.